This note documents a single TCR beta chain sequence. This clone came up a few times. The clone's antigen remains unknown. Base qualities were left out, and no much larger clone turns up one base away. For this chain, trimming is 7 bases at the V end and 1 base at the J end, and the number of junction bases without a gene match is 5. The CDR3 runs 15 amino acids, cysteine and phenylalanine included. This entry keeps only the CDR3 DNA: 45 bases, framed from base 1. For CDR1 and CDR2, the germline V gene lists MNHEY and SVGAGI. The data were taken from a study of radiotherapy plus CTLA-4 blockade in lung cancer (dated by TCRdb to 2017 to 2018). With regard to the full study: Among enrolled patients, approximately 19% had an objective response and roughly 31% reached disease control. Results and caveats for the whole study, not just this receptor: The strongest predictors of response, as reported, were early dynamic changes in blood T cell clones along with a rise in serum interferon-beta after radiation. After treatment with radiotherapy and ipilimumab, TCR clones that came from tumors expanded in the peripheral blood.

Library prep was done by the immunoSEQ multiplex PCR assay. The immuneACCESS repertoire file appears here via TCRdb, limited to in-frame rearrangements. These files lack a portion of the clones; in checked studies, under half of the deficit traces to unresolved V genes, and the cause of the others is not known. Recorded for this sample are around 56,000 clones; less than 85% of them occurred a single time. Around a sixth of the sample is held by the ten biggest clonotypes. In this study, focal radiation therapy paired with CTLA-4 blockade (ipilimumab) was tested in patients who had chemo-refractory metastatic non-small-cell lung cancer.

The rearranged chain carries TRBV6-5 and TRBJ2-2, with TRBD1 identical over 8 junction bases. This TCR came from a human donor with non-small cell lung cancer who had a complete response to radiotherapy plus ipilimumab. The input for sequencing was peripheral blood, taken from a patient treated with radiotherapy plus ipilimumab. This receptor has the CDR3 CASNLQGGNTGELFF. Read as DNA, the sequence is TGTGCCAGCAACCTACAGGGGGGGAACACCGGGGAGCTGTTTTTT.